These 16 T cell receptor beta chains were sequenced from one sample in a study of T cell responses to AZD1222 COVID-19 vaccine. Only in-frame clones appear in the TCRdb table, and some are missing; sequencing was by immunoSEQ multiplex PCR. In the table there are 150,000 to 200,000 clones, approximately 90% of which are singletons. Sequenced material: peripheral blood, taken 28 days after the second AZD1222 dose. Source of these receptors: an adult who received the AZD1222 COVID-19 vaccine.

This clone is a singleton in its sample. The J gene is TRBJ1-5, the V gene TRBV3-1 (or the pseudogene TRBV3-2); maybe TRBD1 (6 bases). Germline V gene sequence: CDR1 LGHDT, CDR2 YNNKEL (reference sequence). The CDR3 contains 15 residues. With 4 bases removed from V and 3 bases from J, the gap between germline ends came to 13 bases. CDR3 protein: CASSRDTSNNQPQHF. The DNA of the CDR3 is TGTGCCAGCAGCCGGGACACCTCAAACAATCAGCCCCAGCATTTT.

The CDR3 DNA reads TGTGCCTGGACTGGACAGGGGATTGGTGAGCAGTTCTTC. As protein: CAWTGQGIGEQFF. This chain uses TRBV30 with TRBJ2-1; 9 bases fit TRBD1. The CDR3 sequence is 13 residues long. V was pared by 4 bases and J by 9 bases, with 7 bases of the junction left unmatched. The germline V gene has CDR1 GTSNPN and CDR2 SVGIG (reference sequence).

In this sample, this clone turned up once. V gene TRBV19 combines with J gene TRBJ1-1, with a weak D call TRBD1 (5 bases). V was pared by 7 bases and J by 5 bases, with 11 bases between. Germline loops: CDR1 LNHDA, CDR2 SQIVND (reference sequence). The CDR3 contains 12 residues. The CDR3: CASILGGTEAFF. CDR3 sequence (DNA): TGTGCCAGTATTCTCGGGGGGACTGAAGCTTTCTTT.

The chain links TRBV3-1 (or the pseudogene TRBV3-2) to TRBJ1-3; D not resolved. From germline, CDR1 is LGHDT and CDR2 YNNKEL (reference sequence). This CDR3 is 11 amino acids long. Trimming took off 7 bases at V and 3 bases at J, with 4 bases between the two ends. CDR3 sequence (DNA): TGTGCCAGCACGGTTGGAAACACCATATATTTT. This translates into CASTVGNTIYF.

The rearrangement uses TRBV12-3 or TRBV12-4 and TRBJ2-2; D remains ambiguous. This CDR3 has 13 amino acids. V lost 6 bases and J lost 4, with 9 bases in between. Here the CDR3 DNA reads TGTGCCAGCAGCCGTACTATCACCGGGGAGCTGTTTTTT. This codes for CASSRTITGELFF.

V gene TRBV4-1 combines with J gene TRBJ2-3; a weak D match, TRBD1 (6 bases). Germline V gene data show CDR1 as MGHRA and CDR2 as YSYEKL. With 8 bases removed from V and 2 bases from J, the gap between germline ends came to 11 bases. The CDR3 is made up of 13 amino acids. CDR3 coding DNA: TGCGCCAGCCTGGACAGCTCCACAGATACGCAGTATTTT. As protein: CASLDSSTDTQYF.

V usage is TRBV5-1 and J usage is TRBJ1-2; D gene ambiguous. The CDR3 has 14 amino acids. The V gene's germline CDR1 is SGHRS and CDR2 YFSETQ. V dropped 4 bases and J dropped 3 bases, with 13 bases sitting between them. CDR3 sequence: CASSRGSQDYGYTF. The CDR3, as DNA: TGCGCCAGCAGCCGCGGGAGCCAGGACTATGGCTACACCTTC.

The V call is TRBV5-1, the J call TRBJ1-2, with 12 positions matching TRBD1. The CDR3 runs 16 residues. Trimming at V came to 7 bases and at J to 7 bases, leaving 14 bases not matched to a gene. CDR1 is SGHRS, CDR2 YFSETQ, per germline. The CDR3 nucleotides are TGCGCCAGCGCCGGTAATCCGGGACAGGGGGCATCTGGCTACACCTTC. Encoded protein: CASAGNPGQGASGYTF. The full variable domain, completed using reference TRBV5-1 and TRBJ1-2, is KAGVTQTPRYLIKTRGQQVTLSCSPISGHRSVSWYQQTPGQGLQFLFEYFSETQRNKGNFPGRFSGRQFSNSRSEMNVSTLELGDSALYLCASAGNPGQGASGYTFGSGTRLTVV.

This chain uses TRBV12-5 with TRBJ1-3, with D perhaps matching TRBD1 (5 bases). Trimming took off 3 bases at V and 4 bases at J, with 10 bases between the two ends. Germline values: CDR1 LGHNT, CDR2 FRNRAP. This CDR3 is 14 amino acids long. Written as DNA, the CDR3 is TGTGCTAGTGGTTTATCAGGGATCGGAAACACCATATATTTT. The encoded protein is CASGLSGIGNTIYF.

This clone was seen only once. The rearrangement uses TRBV9 and TRBJ2-6, with D tentatively TRBD1 (6 bases). CDR3 length: 14 residues. Germline V gene data show CDR1 as SGDLS and CDR2 as YYNGEE. V lost 5 bases and J 1 base, leaving 7 bases between the germline ends. CDR3: CASRDSSGANVLTF. CDR3 nucleotides: TGTGCCAGCAGGGACAGTTCTGGGGCCAACGTCCTGACTTTC.

V usage is TRBV9 and J usage is TRBJ1-1, with 8 bases identical to TRBD1. The CDR3 runs 14 residues. Trimming at V came to 4 bases and at J to 4 bases, leaving 6 bases not matched to a gene. Germline loops: CDR1 SGDLS, CDR2 YYNGEE. The CDR3, as DNA: TGTGCCAGCAGCCCAAAGGACAGGGCCACTGAAGCTTTCTTT. It is translated as CASSPKDRATEAFF.

The rearrangement uses TRBV10-3 and TRBJ2-7, with 7 bases identical to TRBD1. The CDR3 spans 12 residues. Per germline, CDR1 ENHRY and CDR2 SYGVKD. The trim removed 8 bases at V and 1 base at J, leaving 2 bases unmatched. Written as DNA, the CDR3 is TGTGCCATCGGGGACAGTTCCTACGAGCAGTACTTC. Translating it yields CAIGDSSYEQYF.

This clone occurred once. The chain's CDR3 is CSVGGTDEKLFF. The CDR3 DNA sequence: TGCAGCGTGGGGGGGACAGATGAAAAACTGTTTTTT. The chain couples TRBV29-1 to TRBJ1-4, with 7 bases fitting TRBD1. Germline V lookup: CDR1 SQVTM, CDR2 ANQGSEA. The CDR3 runs 12 residues. Trimming cost V 6 bases and J 6 bases; bases outside gene matches: 4. The whole variable domain, filled in from reference TRBV29-1 and TRBJ1-4, reads SAVISQKPSRDICQRGTSLTIQCQVDSQVTMMFWYRQQPGQSLTLIATANQGSEATYESGFVIDKFPISRPNLTFSTLTVSNMSPEDSSIYLCSVGGTDEKLFFGSGTQLSVL.

The rearrangement links TRBV19 to TRBJ2-7; no clear D gene. Germline CDR1 and CDR2: LNHDA and SQIVND (reference sequence). The CDR3 length is 13 residues. The germline V and J ends were trimmed by 5 bases and 7 bases, with 15 bases remaining between them. The CDR3 loop reads CASSARDGWEQYF. Here the CDR3 DNA reads TGTGCCAGTAGTGCGAGAGATGGCTGGGAGCAGTACTTC.

The gene calls are TRBV6-5 and TRBJ1-6; 8 bases are shared with TRBD1. The junction had 6 bases not matched to a gene; V was cut back by 2 bases and J by 9 bases. CDR1 is MNHEY and CDR2 is SVGAGI in the germline V gene. This CDR3 contains 15 residues. CDR3 DNA sequence: TGTGCCAGCAGTTACCGTGACAGGGGTCCTTCACCCCTCCACTTT. This codes for CASSYRDRGPSPLHF.

The V and J genes are TRBV5-8 and TRBJ1-1; D remains unclear. The V and J ends lost 0 bases and 1 base respectively, with 4 bases between them. The CDR3 covers 13 residues. CDR1 is SGHTS, CDR2 YDEGEE, per germline. Here the CDR3 DNA reads TGTGCCAGCAGCTTGGATACGAACACTGAAGCTTTCTTT. Protein: CASSLDTNTEAFF.